The 2 T cell receptor beta chains reported below all come from one sample, sequenced in a study of blood T cell repertoires in COVID-19. Libraries were prepared by immunoSEQ multiplex PCR; TCRdb keeps only in-frame clonotypes and omits some of them. The sample has a few hundred thousand clones, less than 90% seen once; the top ten hold around 13%. Sequenced material: peripheral blood. These receptors came from a woman in her seventies with COVID-19, enrolled during active disease.

The chain joins TRBV7-2 to TRBJ1-2; no reliable D call. Trimming cost V 3 bases and J 0 bases, with 8 bases left between them. CDR1 and CDR2 from the germline V gene are SGHTA and FQGNSA. This CDR3 has 14 residues. CDR3 sequence reads: CASSLDSANYGYTF. CDR3 nucleotide sequence: TGTGCCAGCAGCTTGGACTCAGCTAACTATGGCTACACCTTC. Complete variable domain (other parts from reference TRBV7-2 and TRBJ1-2): GAGVSQSPSNKVTEKGKDVELRCDPISGHTALYWYRQSLGQGLEFLIYFQGNSAPDKSGLPSDRFSAERTGGSVSTLTIQRTQQEDSAVYLCASSLDSANYGYTFGSGTRLTVV.

In its sample, this clone was seen a few times. The chain is built from TRBV11-2 and TRBJ1-5; D remains ambiguous. Trimming took 4 bases from V and 5 from J, leaving 12 bases between them. CDR3 length: 14 amino acids. Per germline, CDR1 SGHAT and CDR2 FQNNGV. Here the CDR3 reads CASSYGNGDQPQHF. The CDR3 nucleotides read TGTGCCAGCAGCTACGGGAATGGGGATCAGCCCCAGCATTTT.